This TCR beta chain was profiled in a study of CD8 T cells in Susac syndrome. Study-level points and caveats: It was acknowledged in the study that the number of individuals who were included in its TCR sequencing and HLA analysis was relatively small.

This clonotype came up once. Its target is not known. An amount of RNA that ranged from 0.5 to 1 ug was reverse transcribed with random hexamers. Amplification of TCR beta CDR3 by immunoSEQ multiplex PCR spanned 54 Vbeta and 13 Jbeta. From the immunoSEQ multiplex PCR reads, TCRdb called clonotypes with MiXCR, one entry per CDR3 protein. The sample contains 160,000 or so distinct CDR3 sequences, 80% to 95% of which appear only once. Losses at the gene ends were 1 base for V and 2 bases for J; bases not matched to a gene: 2. CDR1 DFQATT and CDR2 SNEGSKA come from the germline V gene (reference sequence). The CDR3 runs to 13 residues. CD8+ and CD4+ T cells from blood underwent TCR beta sequencing.

The rearrangement links TRBV20-1 to TRBJ2-7, with TRBD1 matching over 7 bases. The TCR originated in a human donor in good health. The source material was CD4+ T cells from PBMCs. Here the CDR3 reads CSARGQGPYEQYF. The DNA of the CDR3 is TGCAGTGCTAGAGGACAGGGTCCCTACGAGCAGTACTTC.